Reported below is one T cell receptor (beta chain). The V gene lost 2 bases and the J gene lost 5 bases, with 12 bases spanning the gap. The CDR3 totals 15 residues. The germline V gene has CDR1 MDHEN and CDR2 SYDVKM. Profiled with immunoSEQ multiplex PCR; TCRdb holds only in-frame clones, not every one. The sample has about 230,000 clones, 70% to 90% seen once. The sample originates from a study of blood T cell repertoires in COVID-19. The receptor was isolated from a man aged 30 to 45 who had recovered from COVID-19. Source material: PBMCs or T cells enriched from blood (not recorded which). The chain employs TRBV28 and TRBJ1-4; the D is unclear. Written as DNA, the CDR3 is TGTGCCAGCAGTTTAGTAGGAGGAATCAATGAAAAACTGTTTTTT. It translates to CASSLVGGINEKLFF. Drawing the rest from reference TRBV28 and TRBJ1-4, the complete variable domain is DVKVTQSSRYLVKRTGEKVFLECVQDMDHENMFWYRQDPGLGLRLIYFSYDVKMKEKGDIPEGYSVSREKKERFSLILESASTNQTSMYLCASSLVGGINEKLFFGSGTQLSVL.